This TCR beta chain was recorded in a study of post-analysis software for immune sequencing data. Study-level background: Multiple sclerosis in the patients followed relapsing-remitting, secondary progressive and progressive-relapsing courses. The study's findings and limits: The F measure placed samples prepared in the same batch into strongly shared clusters. Five TRBV segments were significantly more frequent in patients than in controls. TRBV5-6, TRBV5-1 and TRBV20-1 were among these segments. In multiple sclerosis, normalized Chao1 diversity was significantly below that of controls.

To note about this clonotype: Its antigen remains unknown.

Unique molecular identifiers had been added to the TCR beta cDNA libraries. Each batch of about 1 to 11 million T cells produced roughly 500,000 cDNA molecules. TCRdb analysed the PCR reads with MiXCR anew, one entry per CDR3 protein. This table has 700,000 to 900,000 distinct CDR3 sequences, roughly 46% appearing once. This CDR3 comprises 17 residues. V shed 5 bases and J 8 bases; nucleotides not matched to a gene: 16. The germline gives CDR1 KGHSH, CDR2 LQKENI. The V call is TRBV18, the J call TRBJ1-4; TRBD1 matches 8 bases. The clonotype comes from a girl aged 5-17 years with multiple sclerosis. Input material: blood. The CDR3 region has the DNA TGTGCCAGCTCAACCGGGACAGGTGAAATTGAGGAGGAAAAACTGTTTTTT. As protein: CASSTGTGEIEEEKLFF.